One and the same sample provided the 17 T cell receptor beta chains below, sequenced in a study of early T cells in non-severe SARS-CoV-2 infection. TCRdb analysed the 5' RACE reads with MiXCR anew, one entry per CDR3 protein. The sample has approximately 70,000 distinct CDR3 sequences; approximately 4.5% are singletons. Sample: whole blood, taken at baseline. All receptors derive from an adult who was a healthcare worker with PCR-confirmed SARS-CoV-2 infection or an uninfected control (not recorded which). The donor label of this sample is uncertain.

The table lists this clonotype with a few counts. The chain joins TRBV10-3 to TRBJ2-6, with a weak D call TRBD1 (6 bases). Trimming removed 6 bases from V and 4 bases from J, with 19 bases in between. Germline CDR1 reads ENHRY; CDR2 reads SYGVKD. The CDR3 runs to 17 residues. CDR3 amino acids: CAISPVTGFSGANVLTF. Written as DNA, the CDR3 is TGTGCCATCAGCCCCGTAACAGGGTTCTCGGGGGCCAACGTCCTGACTTTC.

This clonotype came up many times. The CDR3 nucleotides are TGTGCCAGCAGACAGCGGAGACAGGAGCCCTACGAGCAGTACTTC. It codes for CASRQRRQEPYEQYF. This chain connects TRBV6-5 to TRBJ2-7; D possibly corresponds to TRBD1 (6 bases). Trimming pared 6 bases from V and 2 bases from J, leaving 17 bases between. Per germline, CDR1 MNHEY and CDR2 SVGAGI. The CDR3 totals 15 residues.

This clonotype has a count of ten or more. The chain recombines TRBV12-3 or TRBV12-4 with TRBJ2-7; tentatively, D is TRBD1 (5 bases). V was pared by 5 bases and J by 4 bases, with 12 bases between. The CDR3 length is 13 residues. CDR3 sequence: CASSRQGGYEQYF. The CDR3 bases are TGTGCCAGCAGTAGGCAGGGTGGGTACGAGCAGTACTTC.

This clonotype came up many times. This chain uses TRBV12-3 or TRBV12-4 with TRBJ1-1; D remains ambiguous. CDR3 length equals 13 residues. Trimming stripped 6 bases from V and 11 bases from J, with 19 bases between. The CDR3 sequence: CASRIPGFSMAFF. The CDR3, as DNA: TGTGCCAGCAGGATCCCGGGATTTAGCATGGCTTTCTTT.

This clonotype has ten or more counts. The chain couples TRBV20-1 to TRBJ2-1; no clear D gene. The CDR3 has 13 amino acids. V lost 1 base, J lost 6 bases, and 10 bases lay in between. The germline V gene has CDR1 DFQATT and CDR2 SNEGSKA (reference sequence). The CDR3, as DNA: TGCAGTGCTAGAGGGAAGACTCTCAATGAGCAGTTCTTC. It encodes CSARGKTLNEQFF.

The CDR3 nucleotides are TGTGCCAGTACCCCCGCCGGGACTAGCAGCTACGAGCAGTACTTC. It codes for CASTPAGTSSYEQYF. V and J are TRBV6-2 or TRBV6-3 and TRBJ2-7, with 9 bases aligning to TRBD2. The J segment lost 3 bases and the V segment lost 9 bases, leaving 12 bases of the junction unmatched. The CDR3 length is 15 residues. From germline, CDR1 is MNHEY and CDR2 SVGEGT.

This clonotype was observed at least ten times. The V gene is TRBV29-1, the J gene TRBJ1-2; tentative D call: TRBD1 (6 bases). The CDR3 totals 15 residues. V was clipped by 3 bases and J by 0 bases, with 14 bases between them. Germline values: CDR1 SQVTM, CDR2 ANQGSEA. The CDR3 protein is CSVDRTDTANYGYTF. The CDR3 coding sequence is TGCAGCGTTGATAGGACAGACACAGCTAACTATGGCTACACCTTC. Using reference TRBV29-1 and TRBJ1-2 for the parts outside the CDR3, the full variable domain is SAVISQKPSRDICQRGTSLTIQCQVDSQVTMMFWYRQQPGQSLTLIATANQGSEATYESGFVIDKFPISRPNLTFSTLTVSNMSPEDSSIYLCSVDRTDTANYGYTFGSGTRLTVV.

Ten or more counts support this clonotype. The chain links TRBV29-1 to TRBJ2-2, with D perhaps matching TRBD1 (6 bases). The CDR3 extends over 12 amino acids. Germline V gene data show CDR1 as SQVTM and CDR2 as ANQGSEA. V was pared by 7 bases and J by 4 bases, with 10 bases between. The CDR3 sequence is CSGTASTGELFF. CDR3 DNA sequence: TGCAGCGGGACAGCGTCCACCGGGGAGCTGTTTTTT.

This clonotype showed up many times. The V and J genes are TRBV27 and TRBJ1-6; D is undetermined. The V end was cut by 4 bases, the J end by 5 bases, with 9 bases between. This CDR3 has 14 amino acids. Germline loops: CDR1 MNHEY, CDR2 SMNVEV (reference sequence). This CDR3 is CASSSGKDNSPLHF. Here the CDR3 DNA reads TGTGCCAGCAGTTCGGGAAAGGATAATTCACCCCTCCACTTT.

As DNA, the CDR3 is TGTGCCATCAGTGGTTTTCGGGAAAACACTGAAGCTTTCTTT. Its translation is CAISGFRENTEAFF. The gene calls are TRBV10-3 and TRBJ1-1; D is unresolved. V lost 4 bases and J lost 2, with 11 bases in between. Germline V gives CDR1 ENHRY, CDR2 SYGVKD. CDR3 size: 14 residues.

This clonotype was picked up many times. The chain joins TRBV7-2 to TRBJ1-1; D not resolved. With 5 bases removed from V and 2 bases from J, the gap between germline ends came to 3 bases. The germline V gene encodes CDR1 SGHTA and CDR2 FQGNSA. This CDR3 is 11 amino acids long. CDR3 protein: CASSGNTEAFF. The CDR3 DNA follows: TGTGCCAGCAGCGGTAACACTGAAGCTTTCTTT. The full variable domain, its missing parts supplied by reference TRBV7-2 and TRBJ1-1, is GAGVSQSPSNKVTEKGKDVELRCDPISGHTALYWYRQSLGQGLEFLIYFQGNSAPDKSGLPSDRFSAERTGGSVSTLTIQRTQQEDSAVYLCASSGNTEAFFGQGTRLTVV.

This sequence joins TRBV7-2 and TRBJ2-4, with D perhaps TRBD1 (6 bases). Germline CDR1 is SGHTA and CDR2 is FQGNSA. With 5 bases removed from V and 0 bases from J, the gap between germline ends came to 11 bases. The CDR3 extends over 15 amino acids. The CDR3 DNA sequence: TGTGCCAGCAGCAGATTCAGGGGAGCCAAAAACATTCAGTACTTC. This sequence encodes CASSRFRGAKNIQYF.

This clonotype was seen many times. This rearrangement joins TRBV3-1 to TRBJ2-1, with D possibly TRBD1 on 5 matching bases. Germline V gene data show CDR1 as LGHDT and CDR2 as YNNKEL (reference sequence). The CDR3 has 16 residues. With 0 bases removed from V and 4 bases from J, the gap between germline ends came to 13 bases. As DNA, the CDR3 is TGTGCCAGCAGCCAAGATCTGTACTCAGGGTACAATGAGCAGTTCTTC. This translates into CASSQDLYSGYNEQFF.

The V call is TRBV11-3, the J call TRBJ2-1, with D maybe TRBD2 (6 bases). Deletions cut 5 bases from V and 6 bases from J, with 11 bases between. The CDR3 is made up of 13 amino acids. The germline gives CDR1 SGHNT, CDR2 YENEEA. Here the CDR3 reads CASSVTRSNEQFF. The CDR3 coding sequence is TGTGCCAGCAGCGTGACTAGATCCAATGAGCAGTTCTTC.

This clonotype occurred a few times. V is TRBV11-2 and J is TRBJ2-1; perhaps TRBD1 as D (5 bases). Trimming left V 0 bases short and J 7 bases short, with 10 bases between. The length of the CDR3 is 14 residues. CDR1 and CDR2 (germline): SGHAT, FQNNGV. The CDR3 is CASSLEGDVNEQFF. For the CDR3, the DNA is TGTGCCAGCAGCTTAGAAGGGGATGTGAATGAGCAGTTCTTC. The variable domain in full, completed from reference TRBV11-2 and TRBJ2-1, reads EAGVAQSPRYKIIEKRQSVAFWCNPISGHATLYWYQQILGQGPKLLIQFQNNGVVDDSQLPKDRFSAERLKGVDSTLKIQPAKLEDSAVYLCASSLEGDVNEQFFGPGTRLTVL.

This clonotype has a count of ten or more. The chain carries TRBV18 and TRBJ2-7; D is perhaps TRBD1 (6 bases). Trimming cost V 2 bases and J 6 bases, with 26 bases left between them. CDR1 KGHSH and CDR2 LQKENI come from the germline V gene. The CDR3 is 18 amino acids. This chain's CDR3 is CASSPSPVRQVIDSEQYF. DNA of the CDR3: TGTGCCAGCTCACCAAGCCCCGTGAGACAGGTCATCGATAGCGAGCAGTACTTC.

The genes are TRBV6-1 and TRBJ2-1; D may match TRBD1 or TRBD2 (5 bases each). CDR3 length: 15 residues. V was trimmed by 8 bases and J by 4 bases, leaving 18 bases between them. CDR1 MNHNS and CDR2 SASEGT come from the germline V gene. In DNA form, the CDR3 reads TGTGCCAGCGCACGAGACCGGGACGGATACAATGAGCAGTTCTTC. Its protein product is CASARDRDGYNEQFF.